This T cell receptor beta chain derives from a study of patients and donors after allogeneic stem cell transplantation. TCRdb called the RT-PCR reads again in MiXCR, with one record for every CDR3 protein. The sample lists tens of thousands of distinct CDR3 sequences; 37% were seen once. This clonotype was detected only a few times. This receptor was obtained from a human donor who was either an allogeneic HSCT recipient or a stem cell or donor lymphocyte infusion donor (not recorded which). It is not recorded whose cells these are; they may come from a transplant donor. Sequencing was done on a sample of blood, either unsorted or a sorted T cell fraction (not recorded which).

The CDR3 loop reads CASSHVGTAINYGYTF. CDR3 coding DNA: TGCGCCAGCAGCCACGTAGGGACAGCGATTAACTATGGCTACACCTTC. The chain combines TRBV4-3 with TRBJ1-2; 7 bases agree with TRBD1. Germline lookup yields CDR1 LGHNA and CDR2 YSLEER. With 3 bases clipped from V and 1 base from J, the junction kept 8 bases outside the gene matches. The CDR3 extends over 16 amino acids.